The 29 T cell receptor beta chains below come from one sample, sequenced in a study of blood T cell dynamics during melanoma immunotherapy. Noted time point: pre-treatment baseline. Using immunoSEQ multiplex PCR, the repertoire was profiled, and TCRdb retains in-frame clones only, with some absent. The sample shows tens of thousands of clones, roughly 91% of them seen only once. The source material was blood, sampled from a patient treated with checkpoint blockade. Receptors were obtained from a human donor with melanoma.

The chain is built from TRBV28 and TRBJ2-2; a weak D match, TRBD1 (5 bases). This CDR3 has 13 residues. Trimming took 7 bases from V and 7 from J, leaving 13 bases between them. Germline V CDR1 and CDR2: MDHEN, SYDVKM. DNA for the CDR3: TGTGCCAGCACGGTCAGGGTTGGCGGGGAGCTGTTTTTT. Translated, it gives CASTVRVGGELFF.

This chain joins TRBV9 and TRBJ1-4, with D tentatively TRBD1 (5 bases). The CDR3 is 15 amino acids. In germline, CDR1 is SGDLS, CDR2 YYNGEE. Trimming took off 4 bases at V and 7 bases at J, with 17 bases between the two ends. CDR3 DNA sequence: TGTGCCAGCAGCCTACGCGACGGGGCCTTTGAAAAACTGTTTTTT. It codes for CASSLRDGAFEKLFF.

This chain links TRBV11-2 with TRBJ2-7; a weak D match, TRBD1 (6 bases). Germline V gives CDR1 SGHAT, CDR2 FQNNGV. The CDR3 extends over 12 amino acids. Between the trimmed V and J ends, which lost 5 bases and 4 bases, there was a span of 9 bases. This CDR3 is CASSRTAYEQYF. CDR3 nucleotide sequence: TGTGCCAGCAGCCGGACAGCGTACGAGCAGTACTTC.

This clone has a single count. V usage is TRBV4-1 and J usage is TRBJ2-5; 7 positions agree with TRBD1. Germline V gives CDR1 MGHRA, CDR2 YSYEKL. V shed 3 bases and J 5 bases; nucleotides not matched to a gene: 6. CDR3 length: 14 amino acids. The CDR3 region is CASSQAQGRETQYF. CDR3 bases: TGCGCCAGCAGCCAGGCACAGGGGCGGGAGACCCAGTACTTC.

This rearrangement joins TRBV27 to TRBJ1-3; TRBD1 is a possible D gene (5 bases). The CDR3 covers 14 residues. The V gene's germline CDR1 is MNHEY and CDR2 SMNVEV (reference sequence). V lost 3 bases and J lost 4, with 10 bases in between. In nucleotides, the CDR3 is TGTGCCAGCAGTTTTAGGGGTTCAGGAAACACCATATATTTT. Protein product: CASSFRGSGNTIYF.

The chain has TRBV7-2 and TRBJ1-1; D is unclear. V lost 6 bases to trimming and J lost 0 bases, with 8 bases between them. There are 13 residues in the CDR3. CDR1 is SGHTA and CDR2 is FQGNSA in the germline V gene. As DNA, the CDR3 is TGTGCCAGCAGGCGGACCATGAACACTGAAGCTTTCTTT. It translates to CASRRTMNTEAFF.

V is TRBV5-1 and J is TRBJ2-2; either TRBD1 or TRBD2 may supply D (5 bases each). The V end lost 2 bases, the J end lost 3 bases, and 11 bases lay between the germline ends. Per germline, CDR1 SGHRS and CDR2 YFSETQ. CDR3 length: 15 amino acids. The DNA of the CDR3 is TGCGCCAGCAGCTTAGAGGGGCCCCACACCGGGGAGCTGTTTTTT. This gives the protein CASSLEGPHTGELFF. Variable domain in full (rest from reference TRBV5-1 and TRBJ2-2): KAGVTQTPRYLIKTRGQQVTLSCSPISGHRSVSWYQQTPGQGLQFLFEYFSETQRNKGNFPGRFSGRQFSNSRSEMNVSTLELGDSALYLCASSLEGPHTGELFFGEGSRLTVL.

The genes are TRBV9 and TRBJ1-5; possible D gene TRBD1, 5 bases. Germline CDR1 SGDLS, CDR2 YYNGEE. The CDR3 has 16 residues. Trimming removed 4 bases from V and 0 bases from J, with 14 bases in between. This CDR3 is CASSTGARNSNQPQHF. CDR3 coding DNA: TGTGCCAGCAGCACCGGGGCCAGGAATAGCAATCAGCCCCAGCATTTT.

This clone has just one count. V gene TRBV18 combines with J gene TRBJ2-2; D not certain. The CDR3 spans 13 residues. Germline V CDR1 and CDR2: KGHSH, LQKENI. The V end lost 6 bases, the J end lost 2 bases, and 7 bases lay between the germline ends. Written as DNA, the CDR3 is TGTGCCAGCTCCCTCGGAAACACCGGGGAGCTGTTTTTT. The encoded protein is CASSLGNTGELFF.

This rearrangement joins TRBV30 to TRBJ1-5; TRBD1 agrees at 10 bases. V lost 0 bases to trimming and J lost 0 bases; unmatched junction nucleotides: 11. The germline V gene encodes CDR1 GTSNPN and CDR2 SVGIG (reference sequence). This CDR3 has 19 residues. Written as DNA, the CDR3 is TGTGCCTGGAGTGTGAGAACCGGGACAGGGGACCTTAGCAATCAGCCCCAGCATTTT. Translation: CAWSVRTGTGDLSNQPQHF.

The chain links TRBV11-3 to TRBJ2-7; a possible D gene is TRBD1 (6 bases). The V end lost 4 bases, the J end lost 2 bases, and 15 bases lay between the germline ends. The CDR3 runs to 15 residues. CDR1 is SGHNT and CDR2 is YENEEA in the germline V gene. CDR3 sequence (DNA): TGTGCCAGCAGCTCCAGACAGGATGGCACCTACGAGCAGTACTTC. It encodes CASSSRQDGTYEQYF. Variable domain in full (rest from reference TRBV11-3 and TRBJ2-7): EAGVVQSPRYKIIEKKQPVAFWCNPISGHNTLYWYLQNLGQGPELLIRYENEEAVDDSQLPKDRFSAERLKGVDSTLKIQPAELGDSAVYLCASSSRQDGTYEQYFGPGTRLTVT.

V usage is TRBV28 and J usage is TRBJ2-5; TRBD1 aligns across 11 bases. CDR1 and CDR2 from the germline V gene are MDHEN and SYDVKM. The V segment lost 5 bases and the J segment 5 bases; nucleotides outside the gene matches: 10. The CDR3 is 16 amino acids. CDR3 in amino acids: CASSPRRTGGVETQYF. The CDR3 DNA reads TGTGCCAGCAGTCCCCGGAGGACAGGGGGCGTCGAGACCCAGTACTTC. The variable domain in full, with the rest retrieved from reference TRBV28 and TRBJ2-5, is DVKVTQSSRYLVKRTGEKVFLECVQDMDHENMFWYRQDPGLGLRLIYFSYDVKMKEKGDIPEGYSVSREKKERFSLILESASTNQTSMYLCASSPRRTGGVETQYFGPGTRLLVL.

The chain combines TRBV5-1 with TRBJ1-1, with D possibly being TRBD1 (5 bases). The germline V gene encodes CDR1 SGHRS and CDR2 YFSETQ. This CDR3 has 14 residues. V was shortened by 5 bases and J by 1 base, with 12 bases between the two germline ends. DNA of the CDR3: TGCGCCAGCAGGGACAACCTGGGGAACACTGAAGCTTTCTTT. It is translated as CASRDNLGNTEAFF.

The CDR3 DNA reads TGTGCCAGCTCACAGGGACAGGCCTCTAACTATGGCTACACCTTC. This translates into CASSQGQASNYGYTF. The chain recombines TRBV18 with TRBJ1-2; TRBD1 agrees at 8 bases. The CDR3 has 15 amino acids. Trimming removed 4 bases from V and 0 bases from J; junction bases left unmatched: 4. Germline CDR1 reads KGHSH; CDR2 reads LQKENI.

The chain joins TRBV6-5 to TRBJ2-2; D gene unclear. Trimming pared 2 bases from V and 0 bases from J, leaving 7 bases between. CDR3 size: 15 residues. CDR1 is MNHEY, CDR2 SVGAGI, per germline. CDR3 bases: TGTGCCAGCAGTTACCTACTTGCGAACACCGGGGAGCTGTTTTTT. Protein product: CASSYLLANTGELFF.

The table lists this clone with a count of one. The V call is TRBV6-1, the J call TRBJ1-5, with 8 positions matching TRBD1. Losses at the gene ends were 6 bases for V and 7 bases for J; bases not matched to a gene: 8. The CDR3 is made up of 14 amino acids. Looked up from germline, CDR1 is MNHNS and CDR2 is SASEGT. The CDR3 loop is CASSRQGRNQPQHF. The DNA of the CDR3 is TGTGCCAGCAGCCGACAGGGGAGAAACCAGCCCCAGCATTTT.

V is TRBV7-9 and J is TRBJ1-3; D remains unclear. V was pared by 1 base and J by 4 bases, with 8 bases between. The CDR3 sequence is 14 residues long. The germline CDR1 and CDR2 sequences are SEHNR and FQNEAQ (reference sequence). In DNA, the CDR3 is TGTGCCAGCAGCTTAGGTCGGGGAGGAAACACCATATATTTT. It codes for CASSLGRGGNTIYF.

The CDR3 DNA reads as TGTGCCAGTAGTATCGTCCATGAGGGGGGAAACACTGAAGCTTTCTTT. It translates to CASSIVHEGGNTEAFF. The rearrangement joins TRBV19 to TRBJ1-1; TRBD1 is a possible D gene (6 bases). Trimming removed 3 bases at V and 2 bases at J, with 16 bases between. Germline V gives CDR1 LNHDA, CDR2 SQIVND (reference sequence). The CDR3 sequence is 16 residues long. The full variable domain, in which reference TRBV19 and TRBJ1-1 provide the parts outside the CDR3, is DGGITQSPKYLFRKEGQNVTLSCEQNLNHDAMYWYRQDPGQGLRLIYYSQIVNDFQKGDIAEGYSVSREKKESFPLTVTSAQKNPTAFYLCASSIVHEGGNTEAFFGQGTRLTVV.

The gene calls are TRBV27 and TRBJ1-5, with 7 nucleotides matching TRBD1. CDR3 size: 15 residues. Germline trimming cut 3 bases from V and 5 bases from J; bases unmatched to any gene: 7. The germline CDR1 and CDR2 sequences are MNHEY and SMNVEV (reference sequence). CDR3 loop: CASSFRQGGYQPQHF. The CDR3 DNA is TGTGCCAGCAGTTTCCGACAGGGAGGATATCAGCCCCAGCATTTT.

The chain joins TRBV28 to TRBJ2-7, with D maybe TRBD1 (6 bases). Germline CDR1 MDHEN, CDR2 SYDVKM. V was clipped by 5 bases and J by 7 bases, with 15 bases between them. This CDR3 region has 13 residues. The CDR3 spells CASSGGQTGEQYF. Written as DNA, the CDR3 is TGTGCCAGCAGTGGGGGACAAACAGGGGAGCAGTACTTC.

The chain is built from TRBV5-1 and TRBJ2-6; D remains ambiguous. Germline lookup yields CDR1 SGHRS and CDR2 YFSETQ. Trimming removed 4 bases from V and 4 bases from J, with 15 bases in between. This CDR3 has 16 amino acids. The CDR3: CASSLPWSPGANVLTF. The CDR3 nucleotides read TGCGCCAGCAGCCTCCCCTGGAGTCCGGGGGCCAACGTCCTGACTTTC.

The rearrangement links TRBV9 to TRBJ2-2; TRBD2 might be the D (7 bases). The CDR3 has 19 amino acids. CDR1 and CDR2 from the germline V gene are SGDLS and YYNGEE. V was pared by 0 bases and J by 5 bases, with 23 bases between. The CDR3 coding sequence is TGTGCCAGCAGCGTAGCTTCCTCCCGGGGGGCACTAGGGACCGGGGAGCTGTTTTTT. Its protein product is CASSVASSRGALGTGELFF.

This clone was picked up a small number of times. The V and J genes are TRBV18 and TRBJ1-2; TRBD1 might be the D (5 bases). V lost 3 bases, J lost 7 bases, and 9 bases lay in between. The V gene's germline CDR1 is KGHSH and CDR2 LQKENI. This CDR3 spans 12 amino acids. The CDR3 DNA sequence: TGTGCCAGCTCACCGCTTGGGGGTGGCTACACCTTC. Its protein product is CASSPLGGGYTF.

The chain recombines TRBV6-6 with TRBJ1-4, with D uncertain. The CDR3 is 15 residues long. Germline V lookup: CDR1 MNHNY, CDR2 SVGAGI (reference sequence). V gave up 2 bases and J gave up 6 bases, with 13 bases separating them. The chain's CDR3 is CASSYPGQRYEKLFF. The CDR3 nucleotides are TGTGCCAGCAGTTACCCCGGGCAGCGATATGAAAAACTGTTTTTT.

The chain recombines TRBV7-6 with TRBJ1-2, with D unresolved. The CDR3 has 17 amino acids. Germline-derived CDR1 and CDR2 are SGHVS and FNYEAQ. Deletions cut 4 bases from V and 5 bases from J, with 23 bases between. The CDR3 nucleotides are TGTGCCAGCAGCTCAAGCTCCCTCCTCTGGACGCAGTATGGCTACACCTTC. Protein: CASSSSSLLWTQYGYTF.

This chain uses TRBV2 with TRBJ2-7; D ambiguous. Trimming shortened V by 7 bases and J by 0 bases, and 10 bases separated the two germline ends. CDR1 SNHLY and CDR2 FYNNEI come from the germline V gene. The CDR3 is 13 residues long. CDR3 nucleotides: TGTGCCAGCACTGGCTTCAGCTCCTACGAGCAGTACTTC. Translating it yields CASTGFSSYEQYF.

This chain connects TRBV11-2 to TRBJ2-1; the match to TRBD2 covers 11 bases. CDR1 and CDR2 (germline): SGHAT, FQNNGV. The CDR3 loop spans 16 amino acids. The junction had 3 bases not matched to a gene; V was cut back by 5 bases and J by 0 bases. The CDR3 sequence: CASSPTSGSSYNEQFF. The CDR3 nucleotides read TGTGCCAGCAGCCCCACTAGCGGGAGCTCCTACAATGAGCAGTTCTTC.

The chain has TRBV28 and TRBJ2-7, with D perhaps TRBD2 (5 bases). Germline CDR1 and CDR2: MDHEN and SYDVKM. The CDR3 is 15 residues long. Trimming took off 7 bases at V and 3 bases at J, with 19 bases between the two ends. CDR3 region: CASNPAPGIVYEQYF. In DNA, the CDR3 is TGTGCCAGCAACCCAGCCCCGGGAATCGTCTACGAGCAGTACTTC.

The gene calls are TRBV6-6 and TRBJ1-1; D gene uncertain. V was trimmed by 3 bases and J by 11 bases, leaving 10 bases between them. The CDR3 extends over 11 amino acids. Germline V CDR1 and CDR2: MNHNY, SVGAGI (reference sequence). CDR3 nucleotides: TGTGCCAGCAGTTATGGGGAGAATGCTTTCTTT. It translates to CASSYGENAFF.